These 22 T cell receptor beta chains originate from one sample sequenced in a study of blood T cell repertoires in COVID-19. TCRdb's table, derived via immunoSEQ multiplex PCR, lists solely in-frame clones and lacks some. This table has about 420,000 clones, about 90% appearing once. Sequences were obtained from peripheral blood. All receptors come from a man aged 18-30 years with COVID-19, enrolled during active disease.

The chain carries TRBV4-1 and TRBJ2-1; 11 bases line up with TRBD2. Germline V gives CDR1 MGHRA, CDR2 YSYEKL. Trimming cost V 10 bases and J 2 bases; bases outside gene matches: 7. The CDR3 is 15 residues long. The CDR3 nucleotides are TGCGCCACCGCACTAGCGGGAGAGGCCTACAATGAGCAGTTCTTC. Its protein product is CATALAGEAYNEQFF.

The genes are TRBV11-2 and TRBJ2-1; 8 bases match TRBD2. Germline loops: CDR1 SGHAT, CDR2 FQNNGV. The CDR3 consists of 16 residues. V gave up 5 bases and J gave up 7 bases; unmatched junction bases: 13. The CDR3 loop reads CASSPWSGRQMNEQFF. The CDR3 nucleotides read TGTGCCAGCAGCCCGTGGAGCGGGAGACAGATGAATGAGCAGTTCTTC.

This clone was seen just once. J is TRBJ1-2 and V is TRBV2; weak D call: TRBD1 (6 bases). There are 13 residues in the CDR3. Germline loops: CDR1 SNHLY, CDR2 FYNNEI. V lost 7 bases and J lost 5, with 14 bases in between. CDR3: CASNTGLGYGYTF. In DNA, the CDR3 is TGTGCCAGCAACACAGGGTTGGGATATGGCTACACCTTC.

This sequence joins TRBV9 and TRBJ1-2, with D unresolved. CDR1 is SGDLS and CDR2 is YYNGEE in the germline V gene. CDR3 length equals 13 residues. The germline V and J ends were trimmed by 5 bases and 4 bases, with 12 bases remaining between them. This CDR3 reads CASRAASSYGYTF. The CDR3 DNA reads TGTGCCAGCAGGGCGGCGTCTAGCTATGGCTACACCTTC.

The gene calls are TRBV6-5 and TRBJ2-7; TRBD2 agrees at 7 bases. CDR3 length: 15 amino acids. Germline V gene lookup returns CDR1 MNHEY and CDR2 SVGAGI. The junction had 10 bases not matched to a gene; V was cut back by 5 bases and J by 3 bases. The chain's CDR3 is CASSLRDGGGYEQYF. The CDR3 nucleotides read TGTGCCAGCAGTCTCCGGGATGGGGGGGGCTACGAGCAGTACTTC.

The chain has TRBV24-1 and TRBJ2-7; D uncertain. The CDR3 is 15 amino acids. With 2 bases removed from V and 3 bases from J, the gap between germline ends came to 13 bases. Per the germline V gene, CDR1 is KGHDR and CDR2 is SFDVKD. CDR3 in amino acids: CATSDSRPLFYEQYF. As DNA, the CDR3 is TGTGCCACCAGTGATTCTAGGCCACTTTTCTACGAGCAGTACTTC.

There are a few counts of this clone. V usage is TRBV7-9 and J usage is TRBJ1-1, with 8 bases matching TRBD1. Trimming at V came to 1 base and at J to 1 base, leaving 2 bases not matched to a gene. CDR1 and CDR2 from the germline V gene are SEHNR and FQNEAQ (reference sequence). The CDR3 runs 15 residues. The CDR3 DNA reads as TGTGCCAGCAGCTTAGGGGACAGGCGGAACACTGAAGCTTTCTTT. Protein: CASSLGDRRNTEAFF. The variable domain in full, with the rest retrieved from reference TRBV7-9 and TRBJ1-1, is DTGVSQNPRHKITKRGQNVTFRCDPISEHNRLYWYRQTLGQGPEFLTYFQNEAQLEKSRLLSDRFSAERPKGSFSTLEIQRTEQGDSAMYLCASSLGDRRNTEAFFGQGTRLTVV.

The rearrangement uses TRBV28 and TRBJ1-2, with 7 positions matching TRBD1. The germline CDR1 and CDR2 sequences are MDHEN and SYDVKM. V trimming: 2 bases; J trimming: 5 bases; junction bases outside the gene matches: 8. The CDR3 totals 15 residues. CDR3 amino acids: CASSLHGTVPYGYTF. In nucleotides, the CDR3 is TGTGCCAGCAGTTTACACGGGACAGTACCGTATGGCTACACCTTC.

The chain has TRBV2 and TRBJ2-1, with TRBD2 matching 10 bases. The CDR3 loop spans 15 amino acids. From germline, CDR1 is SNHLY and CDR2 FYNNEI. V trimming: 9 bases; J trimming: 7 bases; junction bases outside the gene matches: 12. For the CDR3, the DNA is TGTGCCAGGGGAGCACTAGCGGGGCAGGAAAATGAGCAGTTCTTC. Translation gives CARGALAGQENEQFF.

The chain couples TRBV27 to TRBJ1-1; a possible D gene is TRBD1 (5 bases). Trimming pared 5 bases from V and 0 bases from J, leaving 7 bases between. Germline CDR1 MNHEY, CDR2 SMNVEV (reference sequence). The CDR3 sequence is 13 residues long. In nucleotides, the CDR3 is TGTGCCAGCAGTCAGGGCATGAACACTGAAGCTTTCTTT. Residues: CASSQGMNTEAFF.

CDR3 sequence reads: CASSIGQGEKLFF. The DNA of the CDR3 is TGTGCCAGCAGTATCGGACAGGGTGAAAAACTGTTTTTT. The J gene is TRBJ1-4, the V gene TRBV12-3 or TRBV12-4; 8 positions agree with TRBD1. With V trimmed by 5 bases and J by 7 bases, 3 bases remained unmatched. This CDR3 is 13 amino acids long.

J is TRBJ2-3 and V is TRBV18; 8 positions match TRBD1. J gave up 4 bases and V 4 bases, and 13 bases lay outside the gene matches. CDR1 is KGHSH and CDR2 is LQKENI in the germline V gene. The CDR3 length is 17 residues. The CDR3 DNA reads as TGTGCCAGCTCACTCCAGGGGGCGCGGGGCTCATCAGATACGCAGTATTTT. Translating it yields CASSLQGARGSSDTQYF.

This clone was counted a single time. The V gene is TRBV19, the J gene TRBJ1-5; 7 nucleotides agree with TRBD1. In germline, CDR1 is LNHDA, CDR2 SQIVND (reference sequence). The V and J ends lost 5 bases and 6 bases, in that order; junction bases with no gene match: 4. This CDR3 has 13 residues. This chain's CDR3 is CASSGTAGQPQHF. The CDR3 DNA reads TGTGCCAGTAGTGGGACAGCGGGTCAGCCCCAGCATTTT.

This clone was seen once. The chain recombines TRBV4-1 with TRBJ2-3; TRBD2 aligns across 10 bases. This CDR3 comprises 17 residues. Germline trimming cut 2 bases from V and 4 bases from J; bases unmatched to any gene: 9. Germline CDR1 MGHRA, CDR2 YSYEKL. CDR3 protein: CASSQLFGLAEADTQYF. The CDR3 DNA follows: TGCGCCAGCAGCCAACTATTTGGACTAGCGGAAGCAGATACGCAGTATTTT.

The CDR3 DNA sequence: TGTGCCACCAGTGCGACTAGCGGTACCGGGGAGCTGTTTTTT. Translating it yields CATSATSGTGELFF. The gene calls are TRBV24-1 and TRBJ2-2, with 9 nucleotides matching TRBD2. Germline trimming cut 5 bases from V and 5 bases from J; bases unmatched to any gene: 2. Germline values: CDR1 KGHDR, CDR2 SFDVKD. The CDR3 runs to 14 residues.

The gene calls are TRBV4-1 and TRBJ1-5; TRBD1 matches 7 bases. The CDR3 is 15 residues long. Germline V gene sequence: CDR1 MGHRA, CDR2 YSYEKL. Trimming cost V 2 bases and J 7 bases; bases outside gene matches: 8. This CDR3 reads CASSQLEGAGQPQHF. CDR3 DNA: TGCGCCAGCAGCCAACTGGAGGGGGCAGGGCAGCCCCAGCATTTT.

This chain joins TRBV29-1 and TRBJ2-2; D is unresolved. The ends were cut back, 1 base at V and 1 base at J, with 7 bases in the middle. The germline gives CDR1 SQVTM, CDR2 ANQGSEA. The CDR3 extends over 14 amino acids. CDR3 loop: CSVEAYRNTGELFF. The CDR3 coding sequence is TGCAGCGTTGAAGCATACAGGAACACCGGGGAGCTGTTTTTT.

V and J are TRBV19 and TRBJ1-1, with 7 bases fitting TRBD1. Germline trimming cut 5 bases from V and 1 base from J; bases unmatched to any gene: 7. The CDR3 loop spans 15 amino acids. Germline V gene data show CDR1 as LNHDA and CDR2 as SQIVND (reference sequence). The CDR3: CASSSSGGRNTEAFF. The CDR3 coding sequence is TGTGCCAGTAGTTCTTCAGGGGGGAGGAACACTGAAGCTTTCTTT.

The CDR3 sequence is CASSSQDGGLYNEQFF. The DNA of the CDR3 is TGTGCCAGCAGCTCACAGGACGGGGGACTATACAATGAGCAGTTCTTC. This sequence joins TRBV7-9 and TRBJ2-1, with TRBD2 matching 7 bases. This CDR3 spans 16 amino acids. Germline V gene data show CDR1 as SEHNR and CDR2 as FQNEAQ (reference sequence). With 4 bases clipped from V and 4 bases from J, the junction kept 10 bases outside the gene matches.

The genes are TRBV2 and TRBJ2-3, with TRBD1 matching over 7 bases. The CDR3 contains 15 residues. CDR1 and CDR2 from the germline V gene are SNHLY and FYNNEI. V lost 7 bases, J lost 1 base, and 8 bases stayed unmatched. CDR3 amino acids: CASKKRGRGTDTQYF. The CDR3 nucleotides are TGTGCCAGCAAGAAAAGGGGGCGAGGCACAGATACGCAGTATTTT.

This clone was seen only a few times. The chain links TRBV4-2 to TRBJ2-7; tentative D call: TRBD1 (6 bases). The CDR3 loop spans 15 amino acids. Germline CDR1 LGHNA, CDR2 YNFKEQ. V was trimmed by 1 base and J by 2 bases, leaving 12 bases between them. CDR3 residues: CASSQGTVSAYEQYF. The CDR3, as DNA: TGTGCCAGCAGCCAAGGGACAGTGTCCGCCTACGAGCAGTACTTC.

The chain links TRBV5-6 to TRBJ2-5; 12 nucleotides line up with TRBD2. V gave up 4 bases and J gave up 4 bases; unmatched junction bases: 5. The length of the CDR3 is 15 residues. The V gene's germline CDR1 is SGHDT and CDR2 YYEEEE. The CDR3 reads CASSVGLAGLETQYF. DNA for the CDR3: TGTGCCAGCAGCGTCGGACTAGCGGGGCTAGAGACCCAGTACTTC.